What follows is one T cell receptor beta chain and its context. Its antigen specificity is not known. Within one base of it there is no much larger clone, and no base qualities were kept. The donors were under 40 Caucasian individuals from Russia, aged roughly 6 to 100 years, who were systemically healthy. About 10 milliliters of peripheral blood were collected from each donor into EDTA-treated Vacutainer tubes. PBMCs were isolated by Ficoll-Paque density-gradient centrifugation, with at least 6 million obtained per sample. Trizol reagent was used to extract total RNA from the PBMCs, yielding at least 5.5 micrograms per sample. The percentages of naive CD45RAhigh/CD27high T cells were determined by flow cytometry on a PBMC aliquot from every donor. The library was produced with 5' RACE. Reads for this sample came from an Illumina HiSeq 2500. The second PCR ran for about 6 to 11 cycles and used a J-beta primer mix along with a sample-barcoded 5' primer. A unique molecular identifier was introduced onto each TCR beta cDNA molecule by a template-switch 5' adaptor carrying 12 random nucleotides. At least 2.5 million CDR3-containing paired-end reads were obtained from each sample. First-strand cDNA synthesis was performed from all RNA using the Mint cDNA synthesis kit, with priming by a TRBC-specific oligonucleotide. Following uracil-DNA glycosylase treatment, a first 18-cycle PCR with universal primers M1SS and BC2_uni_R was performed on all cDNA. As for how the authors treated the data: For normalization, 1 million high-quality reads, each with a distinct molecular identifier, were randomly selected from each sample. Instead of being binned into consensus sequences, reads that shared molecular identifiers were thrown out. MiTCR, with a Q25 quality threshold and the strictest error-elimination algorithm, was used for CDR3 identification, clonotype clustering and error correction. A nonparametric unseen species model with Euler transformation was used to estimate a lower bound on total TCR beta diversity. Using fastp trimming at Q25 and MiXCR clonotype assembly, TCRdb reanalyzed the public sequencing data and kept in-frame beta chains. Duplicate CDR3 protein sequences are folded into a single record with the most common DNA and genes. The V and J calls follow TCRdb's processing rather than the paper's. Counted in this sample were around 900,000 distinct CDR3 sequences; less than 35% of them appeared once. 15% to 20% of the sample lies in the top ten.

From the cysteine through the phenylalanine, the CDR3 covers 11 amino acids. This entry keeps only the CDR3 DNA: 33 bases, framed from base 1. Trimming removed 11 bases from V and 8 bases from J; the gene matches leave 3 bases unexplained. For CDR1 and CDR2, the germline V gene lists KGHDR and SFDVKD. This record comes from a study of blood T cells in healthy people across ages (dated by TCRdb to between 2014 and 2016). Regarding the complete study: In model experiments, roughly one uniquely barcoded TCR beta cDNA molecule per two T cells was captured by template switching. The study measured age-related changes in TCR beta repertoire diversity using deep sequencing normalized with unique cDNA molecular identifiers. The donors were divided into four age groups: young (average around 15 years), middle-aged (about 39), aged (about 60) and long-lived (about 80). To avoid experimental bias, donors of different ages were randomly spread across the sequencing lanes. Two additional independent replicas of 1 million unique cDNA reads from the same blood draw were analyzed for two donors (one aged 18 to 29 and one aged 80 or older).

On the study overall, not on this receptor specifically: Compared with the aged group, more naive CD4+ T cells, fewer expanded clones and increased TCR diversity were shown by the long-lived group, suggesting age selection. Donor CMV infection status was unknown, potentially confounding age-related changes in expanded clonotypes. Bulk unsorted PBMC profiling prevented conclusive comparison of naive and antigen-experienced compartments. Observed TCR beta diversity per million T cells fell roughly linearly with age, and a significant reduction was already apparent by age roughly 40. The percentage of naive T cells measured by flow cytometry correlated strongly with observed TCR beta diversity. Estimates of total diversity from one million sequenced T cells were regarded as lower bounds and underestimates.

The sequence is built from TRBV24-1 and TRBJ1-2; a stretch of 11 junction bases matches TRBD1. Sequencing was performed on blood. This receptor was identified in a woman older than 75 in good health. The DNA sequence is given as TGTGCCATCGGACAGGGGGCCGGCTACACCTTC. Its amino acids are CAIGQGAGYTF.